Described below is a single T cell receptor (beta chain) sequence and its context. These data originate in a study of blood T cell repertoires in COVID-19. V shed 0 bases and J 4 bases; nucleotides not matched to a gene: 7. Germline CDR1 reads SQVTM; CDR2 reads ANQGSEA. CDR3 length: 15 amino acids. Per the authors' pipeline: Amplifying reference gene primers gave estimates of nucleated cell counts. The table came from immunoSEQ multiplex PCR; TCRdb's copy has only in-frame clones and leaves some out. The V and J calls and clone size are taken from that table; D and trimming were inferred from the DNA. The table has a few hundred thousand clones, 83% seen once.

Material: peripheral blood. This sequence was found in a woman aged 45-60 years with acute or convalescent COVID-19. This rearrangement joins TRBV29-1 to TRBJ2-5; 8 bases line up with TRBD1. CDR3 residues: CSVEDLGQGAETQYF. CDR3 bases: TGCAGCGTTGAAGATCTTGGACAGGGAGCAGAGACCCAGTACTTC.